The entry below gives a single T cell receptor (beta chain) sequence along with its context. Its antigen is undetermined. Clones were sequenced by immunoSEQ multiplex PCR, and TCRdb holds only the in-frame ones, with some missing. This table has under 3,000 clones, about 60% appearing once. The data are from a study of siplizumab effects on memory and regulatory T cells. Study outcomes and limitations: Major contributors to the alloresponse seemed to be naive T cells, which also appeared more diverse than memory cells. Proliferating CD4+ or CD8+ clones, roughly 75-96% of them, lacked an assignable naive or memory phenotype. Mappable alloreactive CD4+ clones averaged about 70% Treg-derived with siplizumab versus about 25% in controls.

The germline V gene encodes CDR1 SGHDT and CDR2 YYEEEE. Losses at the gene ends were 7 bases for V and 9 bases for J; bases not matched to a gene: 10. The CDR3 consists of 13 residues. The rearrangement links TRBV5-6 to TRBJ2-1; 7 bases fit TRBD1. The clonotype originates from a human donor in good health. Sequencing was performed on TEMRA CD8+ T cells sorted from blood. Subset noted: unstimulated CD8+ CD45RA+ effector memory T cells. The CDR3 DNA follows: TGTGCCAGCGATCGAAGGGGGCCGGCTGAGCAGTTCTTC. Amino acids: CASDRRGPAEQFF.